The 6 T cell receptor beta chains given below trace back to one sample, sequenced in a study of T cell responses to AZD1222 COVID-19 vaccine. The table came from immunoSEQ multiplex PCR; TCRdb's copy has only in-frame clones and leaves some out. This sample carries some 140,000 clones, 70% to 90% of them seen once, and the ten largest clones take about 5.1%. The sequencing used peripheral blood, collected on day 0 of MenACWY control vaccination. The origin of the receptors is an adult in good health.

This rearrangement joins TRBV5-4 to TRBJ2-7, with D unresolved. The CDR3 is made up of 13 amino acids. The V end lost 5 bases, the J end lost 3 bases, and 12 bases lay between the germline ends. Germline assignment: CDR1 SGHNT and CDR2 YYREEE (reference sequence). CDR3 sequence (DNA): TGTGCCAGCAGTGAAGGCAGAAACTACGAGCAGTACTTC. This encodes CASSEGRNYEQYF.

J is TRBJ2-3 and V is TRBV5-1; D not resolved. CDR1 and CDR2 from the germline V gene are SGHRS and YFSETQ. Trimming shortened V by 0 bases and J by 0 bases, and 8 bases separated the two germline ends. The CDR3 spans 15 residues. The CDR3 sequence: CASSLAGDSTDTQYF. DNA for the CDR3: TGCGCCAGCAGCTTGGCAGGAGACAGCACAGATACGCAGTATTTT.

The chain couples TRBV9 to TRBJ1-1; a possible D gene is TRBD1 (5 bases). This CDR3 region has 13 residues. Germline V gives CDR1 SGDLS, CDR2 YYNGEE. V was trimmed by 4 bases and J by 4 bases, leaving 11 bases between them. The CDR3 nucleotides read TGTGCCAGCAGCCGAGATGGGGGCACTGAAGCTTTCTTT. Protein product: CASSRDGGTEAFF. The variable domain in full, with the rest retrieved from reference TRBV9 and TRBJ1-1, is DSGVTQTPKHLITATGQRVTLRCSPRSGDLSVYWYQQSLDQGLQFLIQYYNGEERAKGNILERFSAQQFPDLHSELNLSSLELGDSALYFCASSRDGGTEAFFGQGTRLTVV.

In DNA form, the CDR3 reads TGTGCCAGAAGGGGCTCACGCGGGGGACACTACGAGCAGTACGTC. It specifies CARRGSRGGHYEQYV. The chain employs TRBV6-4 and TRBJ2-7, with D perhaps matching TRBD2 (7 bases). The V gene's germline CDR1 is MRHNA and CDR2 SNTAGT. Trimming shortened V by 9 bases and J by 3 bases, and 21 bases separated the two germline ends. The CDR3 has 15 amino acids.

V is TRBV3-1 (or the pseudogene TRBV3-2) and J is TRBJ1-2; D is unresolved. Germline values: CDR1 LGHDT, CDR2 YNNKEL (reference sequence). Trimming removed 3 bases from V and 2 bases from J, with 10 bases in between. The CDR3 is 14 amino acids. The CDR3 loop reads CASSHGMRNYGYTF. The CDR3 region has the DNA TGTGCCAGCAGCCATGGGATGAGGAACTATGGCTACACCTTC.

V gene TRBV19 combines with J gene TRBJ1-1; D remains ambiguous. The CDR3 runs 16 residues. The germline CDR1 and CDR2 sequences are LNHDA and SQIVND (reference sequence). The ends were cut back, 5 bases at V and 1 base at J, with 17 bases in the middle. Written as DNA, the CDR3 is TGTGCCAGTAGTCCCGGGGTGCTACGGGAGAACACTGAAGCTTTCTTT. It translates to CASSPGVLRENTEAFF.